The 8 T cell receptor beta chains given below trace back to one sample, sequenced in a study of response to subunit inactivated influenza vaccine. TCRdb re-analysed the RT-PCR reads in MiXCR, keeping a single row per CDR3 protein. The table includes 500,000 to 600,000 distinct CDR3 sequences, about 11% detected once. This sample also appeared in a second study, on T cells expressing NK-cell markers. According to that study: Generation of TCR beta cDNA was performed by 5'RACE template switching incorporating UMIs.

Specimen: PBMCs from blood, collected on the day of vaccination. These receptors were collected from a man between 50 and 59 years old who received an inactivated influenza vaccine.

This clonotype was counted many times. The rearrangement uses TRBV28 and TRBJ1-1, with D possibly TRBD1 on 5 matching bases. The CDR3 runs 17 residues. Trimming took off 3 bases at V and 4 bases at J, with 21 bases between the two ends. Germline CDR1 and CDR2: MDHEN and SYDVKM. The CDR3 nucleotides are TGTGCCAGCAGTTTTACGGGGCTCCAAGGAGGGCTCACTGAAGCTTTCTTT. Protein: CASSFTGLQGGLTEAFF.

The chain carries TRBV12-3 or TRBV12-4 and TRBJ2-1, with D maybe TRBD2 (6 bases). The V gene lost 4 bases and the J gene lost 10 bases, with 11 bases spanning the gap. The CDR3 spans 12 residues. CDR3 loop: CASSSGGGEQFF. The CDR3 coding sequence is TGTGCCAGCAGTTCCGGGGGTGGGGAGCAGTTCTTC.

Only a few counts were recorded for this clonotype. J is TRBJ2-3 and V is TRBV4-3, with 7 bases aligning to TRBD2. CDR3 length: 16 amino acids. Germline-derived CDR1 and CDR2 are LGHNA and YSLEER. V lost 0 bases and J lost 2; bases outside the gene matches: 5. The chain's CDR3 is CASSQDWSGTTDTQYF. The CDR3 coding sequence is TGCGCCAGCAGCCAAGACTGGAGCGGGACCACAGATACGCAGTATTTT.

In this sample, this clonotype turned up a few times. The rearrangement links TRBV4-3 to TRBJ2-7; D uncertain. The CDR3 runs 13 residues. Germline V gene data show CDR1 as LGHNA and CDR2 as YSLEER. V lost 0 bases and J 4 bases, leaving 7 bases between the germline ends. The CDR3 here is CASSQDLRYEQYF. DNA of the CDR3: TGCGCCAGCAGCCAAGATCTTAGATACGAGCAGTACTTC.

This clonotype was found many times. V is TRBV5-1 and J is TRBJ2-1; no clear D gene. From germline, CDR1 is SGHRS and CDR2 YFSETQ. V dropped 1 base and J dropped 1 base, with 6 bases sitting between them. The CDR3 is 14 residues long. The CDR3 loop is CASSLRLSYNEQFF. CDR3 coding DNA: TGCGCCAGCAGCTTGAGACTGTCCTACAATGAGCAGTTCTTC.

In this sample, this clonotype turned up a few times. The rearrangement links TRBV28 to TRBJ2-5; D unresolved. Germline CDR1 MDHEN, CDR2 SYDVKM. The CDR3 has 15 amino acids. Trimming removed 5 bases at V and 1 base at J, with 14 bases between. The CDR3 loop is CASSPLSSLQETQYF. DNA of the CDR3: TGTGCCAGCAGTCCCCTCAGCAGTCTCCAAGAGACCCAGTACTTC.

In this sample, this clonotype turned up a few times. The chain couples TRBV7-2 to TRBJ2-3; D perhaps matches TRBD2 (6 bases). Germline V CDR1 and CDR2: SGHTA, FQGNSA. V lost 5 bases and J 3 bases, leaving 21 bases between the germline ends. The CDR3 has 17 amino acids. This CDR3 is CASSPGLRGQTTDTQYF. As DNA, the CDR3 is TGTGCCAGCAGCCCAGGTTTGCGGGGCCAGACGACAGATACGCAGTATTTT.

The V and J genes are TRBV5-1 and TRBJ2-1; 10 bases match TRBD2. Germline V gives CDR1 SGHRS, CDR2 YFSETQ. The V gene end was trimmed by 0 bases and the J gene end by 10 bases; junction bases not matched to a gene: 7. This CDR3 comprises 15 residues. The CDR3 protein is CASSLALAGEYEQFF. The CDR3 DNA sequence: TGCGCCAGCAGCTTGGCCCTAGCGGGGGAGTACGAGCAGTTCTTC.